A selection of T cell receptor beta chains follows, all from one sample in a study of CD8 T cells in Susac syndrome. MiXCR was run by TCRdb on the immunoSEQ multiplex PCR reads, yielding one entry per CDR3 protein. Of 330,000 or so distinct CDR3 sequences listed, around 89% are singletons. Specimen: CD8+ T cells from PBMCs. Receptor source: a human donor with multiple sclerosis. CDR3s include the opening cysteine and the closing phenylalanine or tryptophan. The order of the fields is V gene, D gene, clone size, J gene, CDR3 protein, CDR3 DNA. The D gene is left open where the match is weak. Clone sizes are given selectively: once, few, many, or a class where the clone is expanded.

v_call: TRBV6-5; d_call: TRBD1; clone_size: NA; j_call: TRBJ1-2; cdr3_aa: CASSYRPTGSYGYTF; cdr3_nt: TGTGCCAGCAGTTACCGGCCGACAGGGAGTTATGGCTACACCTTC
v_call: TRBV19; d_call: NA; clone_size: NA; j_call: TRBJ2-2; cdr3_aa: CATERTGELFF; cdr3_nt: TGTGCCACCGAGCGGACCGGGGAGCTGTTTTTT
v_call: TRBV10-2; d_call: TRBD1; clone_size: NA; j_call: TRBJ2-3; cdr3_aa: CASRDRGRADTQYF; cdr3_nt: TGCGCCAGCAGAGACAGGGGCCGCGCAGATACGCAGTATTTT
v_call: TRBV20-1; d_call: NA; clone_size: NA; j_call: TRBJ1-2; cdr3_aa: CSASPPLRGYTF; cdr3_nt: TGCAGTGCTAGTCCCCCTCTTCGGGGCTACACCTTC
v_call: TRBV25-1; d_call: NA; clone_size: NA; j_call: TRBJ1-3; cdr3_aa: CASSESLRGSGNTIYF; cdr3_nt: TGTGCCAGCAGTGAATCCCTTCGGGGGTCAGGAAACACCATATATTTT
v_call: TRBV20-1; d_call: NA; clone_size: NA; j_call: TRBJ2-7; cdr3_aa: CSARDSDSLNYEQYF; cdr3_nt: TGCAGTGCTAGAGATTCGGACAGCCTAAACTACGAGCAGTACTTC
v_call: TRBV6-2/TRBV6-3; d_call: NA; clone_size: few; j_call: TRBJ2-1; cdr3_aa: CASSYSAGPNEQFF; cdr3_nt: TGTGCCAGCAGTTACTCGGCGGGACCAAATGAGCAGTTCTTC
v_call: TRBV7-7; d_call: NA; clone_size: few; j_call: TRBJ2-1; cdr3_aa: CASSLGTDNEQFF; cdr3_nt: TGTGCTAGCAGTCTGGGGACGGACAATGAGCAGTTCTTC
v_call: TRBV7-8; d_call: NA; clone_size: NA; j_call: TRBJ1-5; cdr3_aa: CASSTDTGPLKPQHF; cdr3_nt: TGTGCCAGCAGCACGGATACGGGGCCCTTAAAGCCCCAGCATTTT
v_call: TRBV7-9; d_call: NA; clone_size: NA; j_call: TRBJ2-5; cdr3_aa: CASLDGGYQETQYF; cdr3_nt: TGTGCCAGCCTTGATGGGGGATACCAAGAGACCCAGTACTTC
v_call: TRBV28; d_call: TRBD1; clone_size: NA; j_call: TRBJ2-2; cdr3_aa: CASRPQGAVNTGELFF; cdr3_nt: TGTGCCAGCAGGCCACAGGGGGCCGTGAACACCGGGGAGCTGTTTTTT
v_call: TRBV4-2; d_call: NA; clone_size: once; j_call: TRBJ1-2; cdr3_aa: CASSQPRDFLSYTF; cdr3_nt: TGTGCCAGCAGCCAGCCCCGGGACTTTCTGTCGTACACCTTC
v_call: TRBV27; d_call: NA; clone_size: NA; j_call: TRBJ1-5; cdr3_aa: CASKGAGDNQPQHF; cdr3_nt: TGTGCCAGCAAGGGAGCAGGGGATAATCAGCCCCAGCATTTT
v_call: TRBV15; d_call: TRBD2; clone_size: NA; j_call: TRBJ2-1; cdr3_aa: CATLASGRGYEQFF; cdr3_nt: TGTGCCACCCTGGCCAGCGGGAGGGGATATGAGCAGTTCTTC
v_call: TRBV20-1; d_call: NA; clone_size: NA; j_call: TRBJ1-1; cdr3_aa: CSARGDTREAFF; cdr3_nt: TGCAGTGCTAGAGGTGACACCAGAGAAGCTTTCTTT
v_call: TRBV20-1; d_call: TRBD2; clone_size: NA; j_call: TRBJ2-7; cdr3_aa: CSARNLAGGRSSYEQYF; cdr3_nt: TGCAGTGCTAGAAACCTAGCGGGGGGCCGGAGCTCCTACGAGCAGTACTTC
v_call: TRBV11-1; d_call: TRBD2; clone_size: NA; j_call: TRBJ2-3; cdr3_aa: CASSSWGGGAKDTQYF; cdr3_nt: TGTGCCAGCAGCTCCTGGGGCGGGGGGGCCAAAGATACGCAGTATTTT
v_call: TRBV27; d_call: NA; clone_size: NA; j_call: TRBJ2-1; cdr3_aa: CASSLFGQPIEQFF; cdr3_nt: TGTGCCAGCAGTTTATTCGGGCAACCCATTGAGCAGTTCTTC
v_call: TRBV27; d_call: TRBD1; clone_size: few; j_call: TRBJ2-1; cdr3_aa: CASSFGTGAYNEQFF; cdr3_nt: TGTGCCAGCAGTTTTGGGACAGGAGCCTACAATGAGCAGTTCTTC
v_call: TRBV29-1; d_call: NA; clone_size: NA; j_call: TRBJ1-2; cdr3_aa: CSVEESGTLYGHTF; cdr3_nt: TGCAGCGTTGAAGAATCCGGGACACTCTATGGCCACACCTTC
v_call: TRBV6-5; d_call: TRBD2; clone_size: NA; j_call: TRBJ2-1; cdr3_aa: CASSSGLSGEYNEQFF; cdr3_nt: TGTGCCAGCAGTTCCGGACTAAGCGGGGAATACAATGAGCAGTTCTTC
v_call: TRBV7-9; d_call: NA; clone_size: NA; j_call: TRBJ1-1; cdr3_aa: CASSLGIVARERGNTEAFF; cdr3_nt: TGTGCCAGCAGCTTGGGGATTGTGGCTAGAGAACGAGGGAACACTGAAGCTTTCTTT
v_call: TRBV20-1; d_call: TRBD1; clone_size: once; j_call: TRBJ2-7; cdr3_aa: CSARGPPGQGSYEQYF; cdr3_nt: TGCAGTGCTAGAGGTCCTCCGGGACAGGGTTCCTACGAGCAGTACTTC
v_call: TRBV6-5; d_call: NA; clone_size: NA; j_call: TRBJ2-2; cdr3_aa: CASSPRPAQTGELFF; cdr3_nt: TGTGCCAGCAGCCCCAGGCCAGCCCAGACCGGGGAGCTGTTTTTT
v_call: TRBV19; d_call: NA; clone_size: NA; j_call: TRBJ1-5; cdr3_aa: CASTGTIRGNQPQHF; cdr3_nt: TGTGCCAGTACCGGCACAATTCGGGGCAATCAGCCCCAGCATTTT
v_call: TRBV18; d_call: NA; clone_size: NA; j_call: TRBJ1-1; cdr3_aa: CASSPPGQNTEAFF; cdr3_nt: TGTGCCAGCTCACCTCCGGGGCAGAACACTGAAGCTTTCTTT
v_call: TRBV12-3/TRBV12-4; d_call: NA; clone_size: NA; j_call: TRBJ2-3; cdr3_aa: CASSLVGETSTDTQYF; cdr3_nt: TGTGCCAGCAGTTTAGTGGGCGAGACTAGCACAGATACGCAGTATTTT
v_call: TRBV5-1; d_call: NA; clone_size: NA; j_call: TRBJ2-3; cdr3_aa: CASSLVGLSSPDTQYF; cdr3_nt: TGCGCCAGCAGCTTGGTGGGCCTGAGCAGCCCAGATACGCAGTATTTT
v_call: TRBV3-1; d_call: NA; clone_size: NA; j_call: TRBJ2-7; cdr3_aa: CASSQASGYEQYF; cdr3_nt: TGTGCCAGCAGCCAAGCTTCCGGATACGAGCAGTACTTC
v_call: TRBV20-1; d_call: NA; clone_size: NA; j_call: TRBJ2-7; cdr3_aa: CSARTRQHLGYEQYF; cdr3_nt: TGCAGTGCTAGAACCCGACAGCACCTGGGCTACGAGCAGTACTTC
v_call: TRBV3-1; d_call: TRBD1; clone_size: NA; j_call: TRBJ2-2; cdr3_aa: CASSRGTDNTGELFF; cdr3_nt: TGTGCCAGCAGCCGAGGGACAGACAACACCGGGGAGCTGTTTTTT
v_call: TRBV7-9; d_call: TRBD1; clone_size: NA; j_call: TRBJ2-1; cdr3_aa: CASSLAGGDFYEQFF; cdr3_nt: TGTGCCAGCAGCTTAGCAGGGGGCGATTTCTATGAGCAGTTCTTC
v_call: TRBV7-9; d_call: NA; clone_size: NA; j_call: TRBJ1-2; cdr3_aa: CASSLRNRDDYGYTF; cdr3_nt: TGTGCCAGCAGCTTACGGAACAGGGACGACTATGGCTACACCTTC
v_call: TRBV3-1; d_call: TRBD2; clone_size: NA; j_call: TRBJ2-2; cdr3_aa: CASSQDVAGGTGELFF; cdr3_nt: TGTGCCAGCAGCCAAGACGTTGCGGGAGGCACCGGGGAGCTGTTTTTT
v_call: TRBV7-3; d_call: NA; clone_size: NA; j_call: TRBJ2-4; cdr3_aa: CASSGQLGLAKNIQYF; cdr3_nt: TGTGCCAGCAGCGGTCAGTTGGGGCTGGCCAAAAACATTCAGTACTTC
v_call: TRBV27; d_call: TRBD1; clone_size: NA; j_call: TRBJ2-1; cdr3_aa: CASSLFGTGYNEQFF; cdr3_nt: TGTGCCAGCAGTTTATTTGGGACAGGTTACAATGAGCAGTTCTTC
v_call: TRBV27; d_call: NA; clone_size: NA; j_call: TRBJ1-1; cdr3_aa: CASSLLSSGEAFF; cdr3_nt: TGTGCCAGCAGTTTATTAAGTTCCGGGGAAGCTTTCTTT
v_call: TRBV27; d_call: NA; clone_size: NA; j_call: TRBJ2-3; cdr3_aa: CASSSRIDTQYF; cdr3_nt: TGTGCCAGCAGTTCCAGAATAGATACGCAGTATTTT
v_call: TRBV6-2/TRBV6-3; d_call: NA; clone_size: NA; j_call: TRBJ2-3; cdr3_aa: CASSYVEAQDTQYF; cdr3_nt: TGTGCCAGCAGTTACGTAGAAGCTCAAGATACGCAGTATTTT
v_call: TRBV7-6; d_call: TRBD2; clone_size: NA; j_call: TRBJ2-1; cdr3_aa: CASSLWGGSGNEQFF; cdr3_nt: TGTGCCAGCAGCTTATGGGGCGGGAGTGGCAATGAGCAGTTCTTC
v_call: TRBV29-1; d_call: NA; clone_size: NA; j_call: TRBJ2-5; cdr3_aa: CSVGGREETQYF; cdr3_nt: TGCAGCGTTGGTGGCAGGGAAGAGACCCAGTACTTC
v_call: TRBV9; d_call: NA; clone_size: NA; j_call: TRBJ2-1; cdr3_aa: CASSTPLRGGNVNEQFF; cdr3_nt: TGTGCCAGCAGCACCCCCTTAAGGGGGGGCAACGTCAATGAGCAGTTCTTC
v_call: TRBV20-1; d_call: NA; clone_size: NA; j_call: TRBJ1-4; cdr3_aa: CSARDTDKWEKLFF; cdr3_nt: TGCAGTGCTAGAGATACTGATAAATGGGAAAAACTGTTTTTT
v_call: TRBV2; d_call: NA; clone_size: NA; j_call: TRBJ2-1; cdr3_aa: CASSPRDLLNEQFF; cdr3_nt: TGTGCCAGCAGTCCCCGGGACTTGCTCAATGAGCAGTTCTTC
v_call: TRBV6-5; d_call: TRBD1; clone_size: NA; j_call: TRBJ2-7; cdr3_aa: CASSYRQGLRNEQYF; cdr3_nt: TGTGCCAGCAGTTACCGACAGGGGTTAAGGAACGAGCAGTACTTC